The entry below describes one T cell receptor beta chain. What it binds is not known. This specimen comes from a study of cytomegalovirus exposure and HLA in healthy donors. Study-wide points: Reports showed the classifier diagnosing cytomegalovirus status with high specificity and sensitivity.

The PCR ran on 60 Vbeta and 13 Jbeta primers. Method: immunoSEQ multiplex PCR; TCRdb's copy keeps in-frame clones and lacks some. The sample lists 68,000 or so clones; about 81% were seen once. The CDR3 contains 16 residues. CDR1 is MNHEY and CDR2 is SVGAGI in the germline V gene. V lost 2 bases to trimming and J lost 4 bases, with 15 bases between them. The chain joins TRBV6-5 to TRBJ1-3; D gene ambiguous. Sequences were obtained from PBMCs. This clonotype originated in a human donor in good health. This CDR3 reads CASSYLKRVKGNTIYF. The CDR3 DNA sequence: TGTGCCAGCAGTTACCTTAAGAGGGTGAAAGGAAACACCATATATTTT.